A selection of T cell receptor beta chains follows, all from one sample in a study of human T cells and chemical hapten exposure. TCRdb re-called the RACE reads with MiXCR, one entry per CDR3 protein. Found here are 120,000 or so distinct CDR3 sequences, about 11% of them singletons; the top ten hold 2% to 2.5%. This specimen consisted of whole blood, obtained in connection with sensitization to the hapten diphenylcyclopropenone (DPC). All receptors come from a woman between 45 and 65 years old with alopecia areata. Some clones in this sample may be carry-over from other donors' samples. CDR3s include the opening cysteine and the closing phenylalanine or tryptophan. The D gene is left open where the match is weak. Clone size appears in some rows only: once, few, many, or a class for an expanded clone.

d_call j_call clone_size v_call cdr3_aa cdr3_nt
TRBD1 TRBJ2-3 many TRBV12-5 CASRTGTSTDTQYF TGTGCTAGTAGGACAGGGACTAGCACAGATACGCAGTATTTT
. TRBJ2-3 few TRBV7-2 CASSLFFPGPTDTQYF TGTGCCAGCAGCTTGTTCTTCCCCGGGCCCACAGATACGCAGTATTTT
. TRBJ1-5 . TRBV20-1 CSASIGVSGYQPQHF TGCAGTGCCTCCATCGGTGTTTCAGGCTATCAGCCCCAGCATTTT
. TRBJ2-3 . TRBV7-2 CASSSPRGGSTDTQYF TGTGCCAGCAGCTCCCCCCGGGGCGGCAGCACAGATACGCAGTATTTT
TRBD1 TRBJ1-1 few TRBV2 CASSEGTGFEAFF TGTGCCAGCAGTGAGGGGACAGGGTTTGAAGCTTTCTTT
. TRBJ1-1 few TRBV7-9 CASSWRTGHSNTEAFF TGTGCCAGCAGCTGGAGGACGGGACACTCGAACACTGAAGCTTTCTTT
. TRBJ1-3 many TRBV3-1 CASSQGLGGNTIYF TGTGCCAGCAGCCAGGGATTGGGCGGAAACACCATATATTTT
. TRBJ1-5 many TRBV3-1 CASSQGLGQPQHF TGTGCCAGCAGTCAGGGCCTTGGCCAGCCCCAGCATTTT
. TRBJ2-6 few TRBV5-1 CASSLFSDSGANVLTF TGCGCCAGCAGCTTGTTTAGTGACTCTGGGGCCAACGTCCTGACTTTC
TRBD2 TRBJ2-4 . TRBV4-1 CASSLGPGLAGGPGAKNIQYF TGCGCCAGCAGCCTAGGGCCAGGACTAGCGGGGGGGCCCGGAGCCAAAAACATTCAGTACTTC
. TRBJ2-3 few TRBV11-2 CASSLDPVPVDTQYF TGTGCCAGCAGCTTAGATCCTGTTCCTGTAGATACGCAGTATTTT
TRBD1 TRBJ1-4 . TRBV7-2 CASSLPTGGNEKLFF TGTGCCAGCAGCCTACCGACAGGGGGCAATGAAAAACTGTTTTTT
. TRBJ2-3 . TRBV25-1 CASREHSDTQYF TGTGCCAGCAGAGAGCACTCAGATACGCAGTATTTT
TRBD2 TRBJ2-3 many TRBV28 CASSLLAGADTQYF TGTGCCAGCAGTTTACTAGCGGGAGCCGATACGCAGTATTTT
. TRBJ1-2 few TRBV14 CASSQDLTDGYTF TGTGCCAGCAGCCAAGATTTGACAGATGGCTACACCTTC
. TRBJ2-1 . TRBV18 CASSPRAGASSYNEQFF TGTGCCAGCTCACCCCGAGCGGGCGCCAGCTCCTACAATGAGCAGTTCTTC
TRBD2 TRBJ2-7 few TRBV12-3/TRBV12-4 CASSIPSGGLYEQYF TGTGCCAGCAGTATCCCTAGCGGGGGACTCTACGAGCAGTACTTC
. TRBJ1-1 . TRBV5-1 CASSLWGLTEAFF TGCGCCAGCAGCTTGTGGGGGCTGACTGAAGCTTTCTTT
. TRBJ1-3 . TRBV7-9 CASSLAVAASGNTIYF TGTGCCAGCAGCTTAGCGGTCGCAGCGTCTGGAAACACCATATATTTT
. TRBJ2-1 . TRBV29-1 CSVGKQASYNEQFF TGCAGCGTCGGGAAACAGGCCTCCTACAATGAGCAGTTCTTC
TRBD1 TRBJ1-5 few TRBV4-1 CASSQKGTGGNQPQHF TGCGCCAGCAGCCAAAAAGGGACAGGGGGCAATCAGCCCCAGCATTTT
TRBD2 TRBJ2-4 many TRBV24-1 CATSDLTSGRAKNIQYF TGTGCCACCAGTGATTTGACTAGCGGGAGGGCCAAAAACATTCAGTACTTC
. TRBJ1-4 . TRBV13 CASSPDRGGEKLFF TGTGCCAGCAGCCCCGACCGGGGCGGTGAAAAACTGTTTTTT
. TRBJ1-3 . TRBV10-3 CAMARVPGNTIYF TGTGCCATGGCCAGGGTGCCTGGAAACACCATATATTTT
. TRBJ2-7 . TRBV20-1 CSARPEGPYEQYF TGCAGTGCCCGACCGGAAGGGCCATACGAGCAGTACTTC
TRBD1 TRBJ2-5 many TRBV12-3/TRBV12-4 CASSLGRQGTQYF TGTGCCAGCAGTTTAGGGAGACAGGGGACCCAGTACTTC
. TRBJ1-5 many TRBV29-1 CSVLETPRGPQHF TGCAGCGTTCTTGAGACACCCCGTGGGCCCCAGCATTTT
TRBD2 TRBJ2-7 . TRBV10-3 CAISDRLAISYEQYF TGTGCCATCAGTGATAGACTAGCTATTTCCTACGAGCAGTACTTC
. TRBJ1-1 few TRBV7-2 CASSLNRMNTEAFF TGTGCCAGCAGCTTAAACAGGATGAACACTGAAGCTTTCTTT
. TRBJ2-6 . TRBV7-2 CASSPGPSGANVLTF TGTGCCAGCAGCCCCGGACCTTCTGGGGCCAACGTCCTGACTTTC
. TRBJ1-2 . TRBV12-3/TRBV12-4 CASSFTGGTLGGYTF TGTGCCAGCAGTTTCACCGGGGGAACTCTTGGTGGCTACACCTTC
. TRBJ2-1 few TRBV29-1 CSAREAIGNEQFF TGCAGCGCCCGAGAGGCAATTGGTAATGAGCAGTTCTTC
. TRBJ2-5 many TRBV20-1 CSGEKQETQYF TGCAGTGGGGAGAAACAAGAGACCCAGTACTTC
TRBD1 TRBJ2-7 many TRBV5-1 CASSLVGTGDSYEQYF TGCGCCAGCAGCTTGGTTGGGACAGGGGACTCCTACGAGCAGTACTTC
. TRBJ2-3 many TRBV5-5 CASSLRRLNPDTQYF TGTGCCAGCAGCTTGAGACGGCTGAACCCGGATACGCAGTATTTT
. TRBJ2-3 . TRBV3-1 CASSSRAGRTDTQYF TGTGCCAGCAGCTCCCGCGCGGGCAGGACAGATACGCAGTATTTT
. TRBJ2-1 . TRBV5-4 CASTKWSQPYNEQFF TGTGCCAGCACGAAGTGGTCTCAGCCCTACAATGAGCAGTTCTTC
. TRBJ1-2 . TRBV6-6 CASSYSPSPRETYGYTF TGTGCCAGCAGTTACTCGCCCTCCCCACGGGAGACCTATGGCTACACCTTC
TRBD1 TRBJ1-5 many TRBV20-1 CSASSSTGGNQPQHF TGCAGTGCTAGTTCCTCTACAGGGGGGAATCAGCCCCAGCATTTT
. TRBJ2-3 few TRBV12-3/TRBV12-4 CASSPTGLTDTQYF TGTGCCAGCAGCCCGACAGGCCTCACAGATACGCAGTATTTT
. TRBJ1-5 . TRBV2 CASSDDPASNQPQHF TGTGCCAGCAGTGACGATCCAGCTAGCAATCAGCCCCAGCATTTT
. TRBJ1-6 . TRBV20-1 CSARDPDFNSPLHF TGCAGTGCTAGAGACCCAGATTTTAATTCACCCCTCCACTTT
. TRBJ1-2 . TRBV7-9 CASSPNHREGYTF TGTGCCAGCAGCCCGAATCACAGGGAAGGCTACACCTTC
. TRBJ1-1 . TRBV6-6 CASSYSREAFF TGTGCCAGCAGTTACTCTAGGGAAGCTTTCTTT
. TRBJ2-6 few TRBV29-1 CSIWSSGANVLTF TGCAGCATATGGAGCTCTGGGGCCAACGTCCTGACTTTC
. TRBJ1-5 . TRBV23-1 CASSQRGVNQPQHF TGCGCCAGCAGTCAGAGGGGCGTCAATCAGCCCCAGCATTTT
. TRBJ2-1 . TRBV5-1 CASTESSNEQFF TGCGCCAGCACCGAATCATCGAATGAGCAGTTCTTC
. TRBJ2-7 many TRBV12-3/TRBV12-4 CASRSGGEQYF TGTGCCAGCAGGAGCGGAGGAGAGCAGTACTTC
TRBD1 TRBJ1-5 few TRBV24-1 CATSDRDREPQPQHF TGTGCCACCAGTGACCGTGACAGGGAGCCTCAGCCCCAGCATTTT
TRBD1 TRBJ1-3 . TRBV4-3 CASSQGTGTFSGNTIYF TGCGCCAGCAGCCAAGGGACAGGGACCTTCTCTGGAAACACCATATATTTT
. TRBJ2-7 . TRBV10-3 CAISESTGQGKYF TGTGCCATCAGTGAGTCAACGGGGCAAGGGAAGTACTTC
. TRBJ2-1 few TRBV4-1 CASSPGAGSYNEQFF TGCGCCAGCAGCCCCGGGGCGGGGTCCTACAATGAGCAGTTCTTC
. TRBJ1-2 few TRBV27 CASSPQGPVPLRGYTF TGTGCCAGCAGTCCCCAGGGACCGGTTCCGCTTAGGGGCTACACCTTC
. TRBJ2-7 . TRBV10-3 CAISDREYEQYF TGTGCCATCAGTGATAGGGAGTACGAGCAGTACTTC
TRBD1 TRBJ1-2 few TRBV7-2 CASSLGIGTGGNGYTF TGTGCCAGCAGCTTAGGCATCGGGACAGGGGGTAATGGCTACACCTTC
. TRBJ1-5 few TRBV12-3/TRBV12-4 CASSWGEDQPQHF TGTGCCAGCAGTTGGGGGGAGGATCAGCCCCAGCATTTT
. TRBJ2-7 . TRBV7-2 CASSPGVFSYEQYF TGTGCCAGCAGCCCCGGGGTCTTCTCCTACGAGCAGTACTTC
. TRBJ1-3 . TRBV2 CASFLQGTYGNTIYF TGTGCCAGCTTTCTTCAGGGGACTTATGGAAACACCATATATTTT
TRBD1 TRBJ1-5 . TRBV12-3/TRBV12-4 CASSTGASYQPQHF TGTGCCAGCAGTACAGGGGCTTCTTATCAGCCCCAGCATTTT